These T cell receptor beta chains were read from a single sample in a study of shared clonotypes between healthy human individuals. Using immunoSEQ multiplex PCR, the repertoire was profiled, and TCRdb retains in-frame clones only, with some absent. The sample lists around 700,000 clones; roughly 72% were seen once. The sample was memory CD4+ T cells sorted from blood. The receptors originated from a woman aged 25 to 39 in good health. The CDR3 runs from the conserved cysteine through the conserved F or W. The D gene is left open where the match is weak. Size is stated for part of the rows, as once, few or many counts, or as a class when the clone is expanded.

>TRBJ2-3|.|.|TRBV5-1
CASSLMGQTSTDTQYF
TGCGCCAGCAGCTTGATGGGACAAACTAGCACAGATACGCAGTATTTT
>TRBJ2-1|.|TRBD2|TRBV11-2
CASSLGTSGNSYNEQFF
TGTGCCAGCAGCTTGGGGACTAGCGGGAACTCCTACAATGAGCAGTTCTTC
>TRBJ2-7|.|.|TRBV7-8
CASSRQAGVSTYEQYF
TGTGCCAGCAGCAGACAGGCGGGAGTCAGCACCTACGAGCAGTACTTC
>TRBJ2-7|.|TRBD2|TRBV5-4
CASNSGMWLAGGFPSPEQYF
TGTGCCAGCAACAGTGGAATGTGGCTAGCGGGAGGATTTCCCTCCCCCGAGCAGTACTTC
>TRBJ1-1|.|.|TRBV7-9
CASSTERFLSNTEAFF
TGTGCCAGCAGCACCGAGCGATTTTTATCGAACACTGAAGCTTTCTTT
>TRBJ2-1|.|TRBD1|TRBV11-2
CASSLSRDRGEQFF
TGTGCCAGCAGCTTATCGCGCGACAGGGGTGAGCAGTTCTTC
>TRBJ1-1|.|.|TRBV28
CASIPGGVLNTEAFF
TGTGCCAGCATCCCCGGAGGGGTCTTGAACACTGAAGCTTTCTTT
>TRBJ1-2|.|.|TRBV7-2
CASSERGSYGYTF
TGTGCCAGCAGCGAGAGGGGCTCCTATGGCTACACCTTC
>TRBJ2-1|.|.|TRBV11-3
CASSFSLGPGSYNEQFF
TGTGCCAGCAGCTTTTCTCTCGGCCCAGGCTCCTACAATGAGCAGTTCTTC
>TRBJ2-5|.|.|TRBV29-1
CSVGAGSVSGETQYF
TGCAGCGTTGGCGCAGGGAGCGTCTCGGGAGAGACCCAGTACTTC
>TRBJ1-1|.|.|TRBV28
CASREGGQNTEAFF
TGTGCCAGCAGGGAGGGGGGGCAGAACACTGAAGCTTTCTTT
>TRBJ2-3|.|TRBD2|TRBV6-1
CASSGGTSGSSTDTQYF
TGTGCCAGCAGTGGTGGGACTAGCGGGAGTAGCACAGATACGCAGTATTTT
>TRBJ2-7|once|TRBD1|TRBV27
CASSLHGQGYEQYF
TGTGCCAGCAGTTTACACGGACAGGGCTACGAGCAGTACTTC
>TRBJ1-5|.|TRBD1|TRBV28
CASRQTGGGQPQHF
TGTGCCAGCAGACAGACAGGGGGCGGGCAGCCCCAGCATTTT
>TRBJ2-1|.|.|TRBV12-5
CASAAGSPYNEQFF
TGTGCTAGTGCGGCGGGATCACCCTACAATGAGCAGTTCTTC
>TRBJ2-7|.|TRBD1|TRBV5-4
CASSSGQLSSYEQYF
TGTGCCAGCAGCTCGGGACAGCTGAGCTCCTACGAGCAGTACTTC
>TRBJ2-4|.|.|TRBV6-5
CASSYRNIQYF
TGTGCCAGCAGTTACCGGAACATTCAGTACTTC
>TRBJ2-7|few|.|TRBV6-5
CASSATDRPPTSSDF
TGTGCCAGCAGTGCCACAGACAGGCCGCCTACGAGCAGTGACTTC
>TRBJ2-2|.|.|TRBV5-4
CASSLVSAGTGELFF
TGTGCCAGCAGCTTGGTCTCGGCCGGCACCGGGGAGCTGTTTTTT
>TRBJ2-3|.|.|TRBV28
CASTRPSTDTQYF
TGTGCCAGCACGAGGCCTAGCACAGATACGCAGTATTTT
>TRBJ2-5|once|TRBD2|TRBV29-1
CSVGEGETQYF
TGCAGCGTGGGGGAGGGGGAGACCCAGTACTTC
>TRBJ2-2|few|.|TRBV30
CAWSVLNGELFF
TGTGCCTGGAGTGTACTTAACGGGGAGCTGTTTTTT
>TRBJ2-1|.|TRBD1|TRBV28
CASSFIGTGTNEQFF
TGTGCCAGCAGTTTTATCGGGACAGGTACGAATGAGCAGTTCTTC